This T cell receptor beta chain is from a study of regulatory T cells in long-lasting Graves disease. Arm-PCR with iRepertoire HTBI primers amplified the CDR3 regions for these TCR beta libraries. TCRdb re-called the multiplex PCR reads through MiXCR, storing one row per CDR3 protein. This table has hundreds of thousands of distinct CDR3 sequences, roughly 12% appearing once. This clonotype was recorded at least ten times. Antigen specificity is unknown. The CDR3 is made up of 18 amino acids. From germline, CDR1 is SGHAT and CDR2 FQNNGV. Losses at the gene ends were 5 bases for V and 4 bases for J; bases not matched to a gene: 12. The time point was: newly diagnosed GD, antithyroid drugs for less than 3 months. Extracted RNA from PBMCs served as the source of the TCR library. Graves' disease diagnoses used American Thyroid Association guidelines. EDTA tubes received approximately 9 milliliters of collected peripheral blood.

Broader study findings: TRBV28, TRBJ1-2 and TRBJ2-5 emerged as the favored segments in persistent disease.

These data were also reused for a study on T cells in Graves' hyperthyroidism and ophthalmopathy. Turning to that study: HTBI primers were used for first-round RT-PCR of the TCR CDR3.

This sequence joins TRBV11-2 and TRBJ2-1; 12 bases are shared with TRBD2. The input for sequencing was peripheral blood mononuclear cells (PBMCs), taken at new diagnosis, from a patient treated with antithyroid drugs. The receptor was derived from a young man with Graves disease. The CDR3 region has the DNA TGTGCCAGCAGCGATCGACTAGCGGGAGTTGTAGGATACAATGAGCAGTTCTTC. Encoded protein: CASSDRLAGVVGYNEQFF.